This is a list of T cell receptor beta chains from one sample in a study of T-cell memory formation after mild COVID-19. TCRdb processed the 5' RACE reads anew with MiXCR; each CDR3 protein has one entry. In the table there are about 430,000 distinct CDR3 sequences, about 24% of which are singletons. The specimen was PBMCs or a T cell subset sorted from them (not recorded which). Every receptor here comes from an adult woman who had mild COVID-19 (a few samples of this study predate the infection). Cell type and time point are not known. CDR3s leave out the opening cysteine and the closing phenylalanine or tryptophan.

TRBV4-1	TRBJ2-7	ASSYAGTESYEQY
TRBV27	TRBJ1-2	ASSLGGRNYGYT
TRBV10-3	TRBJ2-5	AISHPGQGETQY
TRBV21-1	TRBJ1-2	ASSKALKMAAYGYT
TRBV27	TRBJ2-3	ASTQMGGGTDTQY
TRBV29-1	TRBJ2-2	SVLGLAGFGGELF
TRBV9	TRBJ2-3	ASSANLRAGGPSDTQY
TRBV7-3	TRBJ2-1	ASSLIFRAERF
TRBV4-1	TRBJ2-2	ASSQELGLNTGELF
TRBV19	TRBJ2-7	ASSFGWESWYEQY
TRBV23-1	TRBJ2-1	ASRMDRVNYNEQF
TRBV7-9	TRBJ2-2	ASSLTSPNTGELF
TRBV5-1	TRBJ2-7	ASSSRGRWDEQY
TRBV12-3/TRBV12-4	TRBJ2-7	ASSLRAGPSYEQY
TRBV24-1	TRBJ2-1	ATSRLAGANEQF
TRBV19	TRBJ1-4	ASSISERPQLF
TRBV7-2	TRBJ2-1	ASSLARINEQF
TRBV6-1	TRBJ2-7	ASSSRDRSYEQY
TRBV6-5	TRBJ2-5	ASSYSLLAVKETQY
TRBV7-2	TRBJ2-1	ASSRLAGGPNEQF
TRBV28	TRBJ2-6	ASSLGGGDNVLT
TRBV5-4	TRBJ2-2	ASSSGLTTGELF
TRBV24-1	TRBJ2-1	ATSDLSRMNEQF
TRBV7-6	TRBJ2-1	ASSPRLAGGQQF
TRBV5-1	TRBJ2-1	ASSLMGTDYNEQF
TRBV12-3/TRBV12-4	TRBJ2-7	ASSFGSIYEQY
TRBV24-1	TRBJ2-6	ATSGPDYHSGANVLT
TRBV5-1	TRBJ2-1	ASSPGQTYNEQF
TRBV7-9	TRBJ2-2	ASSLVQTVGSGELF
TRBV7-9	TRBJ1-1	ASSLTGGSEAF
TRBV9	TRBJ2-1	ASSVSPVSRNEQF
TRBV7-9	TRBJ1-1	ASSSRGGSTEAF
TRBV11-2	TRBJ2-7	ASSTPTSRFHEQY
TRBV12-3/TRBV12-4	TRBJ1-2	ASSFPGHTYGYT
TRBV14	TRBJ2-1	ASSEGPSYNEQF
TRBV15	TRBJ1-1	ATSRDREGNTEAF
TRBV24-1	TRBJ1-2	ATTRQAPGYT
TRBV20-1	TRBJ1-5	SASHGRVGDQPQH
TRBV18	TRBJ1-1	ASSSQGQGTNTEAF
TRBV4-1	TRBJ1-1	ASSRGQTNTEAF
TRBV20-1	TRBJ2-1	SARDGARVWDYNEQF
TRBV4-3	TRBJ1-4	ASRPTDSTNEKLF
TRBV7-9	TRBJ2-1	ASSLETGMGNEQF
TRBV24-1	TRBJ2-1	ATSDPAGVGNEQF
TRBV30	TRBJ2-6	AWSGANVLT
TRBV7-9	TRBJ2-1	ASSPFWPVSNEQF
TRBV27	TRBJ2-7	ASSKRTSVAYEQY
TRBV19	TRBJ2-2	ASSISPGKGELF
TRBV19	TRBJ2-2	ASWAGPGELF
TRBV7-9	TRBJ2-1	ASSSVSGAGNEQF
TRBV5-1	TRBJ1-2	ASSLGQVNYGYT
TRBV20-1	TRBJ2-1	SARDLYGQGRNEQF
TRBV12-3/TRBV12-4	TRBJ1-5	ASSLSGRGQPQH
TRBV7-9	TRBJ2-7	ASSLAREGYEQY
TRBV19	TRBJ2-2	ASSIGGALSGELF
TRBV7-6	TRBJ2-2	ASSLRGRGRYETGELF